This T cell receptor (beta chain) was sequenced during a study of blood T cells in healthy people across ages. The V gene's germline CDR1 is MNHEY and CDR2 SMNVEV (reference sequence). With 10 bases removed from V and 4 bases from J, the gap between germline ends came to 17 bases. This CDR3 contains 13 residues. A second PCR of 7 to 11 cycles used a sample-barcoded 5' primer and a J-beta primer mix. Any given sample supplied a minimum of 2.5 million CDR3-containing paired-end reads. One entry per CDR3 protein results from TCRdb running MiXCR on the 5' RACE reads. Among around 750,000 distinct CDR3 sequences listed, roughly 50% were seen once.

The sequenced material came from blood. The chain joins TRBV27 to TRBJ2-7; D assignment may be TRBD1 or TRBD2 (5 bases each). The sequence was collected from a man older than 75 in good health. This CDR3 reads CATRTTGRYEQYF. The CDR3 DNA is TGTGCCACCAGGACAACGGGGCGTTACGAGCAGTACTTC.